Below, 9 T cell receptor beta chains from the same sample are listed, as sequenced in a study of T cells of healthy individuals. MiXCR, applied by TCRdb to the 5' RACE reads, yields one record per CDR3 protein. This table has approximately 52,000 distinct CDR3 sequences, roughly 14% appearing once. These receptors were obtained from a human donor in good health.

The V call is TRBV2, the J call TRBJ1-2; 9 bases align to TRBD1. Per germline, CDR1 SNHLY and CDR2 FYNNEI. The CDR3 is 12 amino acids. The V gene end was trimmed by 6 bases and the J gene end by 4 bases; junction bases not matched to a gene: 0. Written as DNA, the CDR3 is TGTGCCAGCAGGACAGGGGGCTATGGCTACACCTTC. Translated: CASRTGGYGYTF.

This clonotype was detected only once. This chain joins TRBV30 and TRBJ2-1, with 8 bases matching TRBD2. After removal of 5 bases from V and 2 bases from J, the junction contained 8 bases not matched to a gene. Germline V gene sequence: CDR1 GTSNPN, CDR2 SVGIG (reference sequence). The CDR3 extends over 15 amino acids. The DNA of the CDR3 is TGTGCCTGGGGGAAAAGCGGGGGACCCTACAATGAGCAGTTCTTC. Its protein is CAWGKSGGPYNEQFF.

The table lists this clonotype with a few counts. The V call is TRBV7-8, the J call TRBJ1-3; perhaps TRBD1 as D (5 bases). There are 16 residues in the CDR3. CDR1 and CDR2 from the germline V gene are SGHVS and FQNEAQ. Between the trimmed V and J ends, which lost 1 base and 0 bases, there was a span of 10 bases. The CDR3 nucleotides are TGTGCCAGCAGCTTAGTGGGGGGATTCTCTGGAAACACCATATATTTT. Its protein product is CASSLVGGFSGNTIYF.

This clonotype appeared a few times. The chain joins TRBV6-2 or TRBV6-3 to TRBJ2-7, with 7 nucleotides matching TRBD1. Germline V gene data show CDR1 as MNHEY and CDR2 as SVGEGT. This CDR3 is built from 13 residues. The ends lost 6 bases at V and 4 bases at J; junction bases unmatched: 6. The CDR3, as DNA: TGTGCCAGCAGAAAGGGGGCGAGATACGAGCAGTACTTC. It specifies CASRKGARYEQYF.

There are many counts of this clonotype. The J gene is TRBJ1-4, the V gene TRBV15, with a tentative D call TRBD1 (6 bases). With 9 bases removed from V and 6 bases from J, the gap between germline ends came to 11 bases. The CDR3 sequence is 12 residues long. Germline CDR1 and CDR2: LNHNV and YYDKDF (reference sequence). CDR3 amino acids: CATSPGDEKLFF. Written as DNA, the CDR3 is TGTGCCACAAGTCCAGGGGATGAAAAACTGTTTTTT.

The chain is built from TRBV7-9 and TRBJ2-3; 7 bases are shared with TRBD1. The germline V gene encodes CDR1 SEHNR and CDR2 FQNEAQ (reference sequence). The CDR3 sequence is 15 residues long. Losses at the gene ends were 1 base for V and 2 bases for J; bases not matched to a gene: 3. The CDR3 coding sequence is TGTGCCAGCAGCTTAGTGACAGGGCTCACAGATACGCAGTATTTT. It specifies CASSLVTGLTDTQYF.

There are a few counts of this clonotype. The V and J genes are TRBV7-6 and TRBJ2-2; D not certain. V lost 4 bases to trimming and J lost 8 bases, with 11 bases between them. The CDR3 is 13 residues long. Per germline, CDR1 SGHVS and CDR2 FNYEAQ. CDR3 sequence: CASSSNFQGELFF. CDR3 in DNA: TGTGCCAGCAGCTCCAATTTCCAGGGGGAGCTGTTTTTT. The full variable domain, with the rest looked up from reference TRBV7-6 and TRBJ2-2, is GAGVSQSPRYKVTKRGQDVALRCDPISGHVSLYWYRQALGQGPEFLTYFNYEAQQDKSGLPNDRFSAERPEGSISTLTIQRTEQRDSAMYRCASSSNFQGELFFGEGSRLTVL.

The chain links TRBV9 to TRBJ1-2, with D unresolved. V was clipped by 5 bases and J by 4 bases, with 3 bases between them. The germline gives CDR1 SGDLS, CDR2 YYNGEE. The CDR3 consists of 10 residues. CDR3 amino acids: CASRCYGYTF. DNA of the CDR3: TGTGCCAGCAGATGCTATGGCTACACCTTC.

This clonotype has ten or more counts. The chain carries TRBV20-1 and TRBJ2-2; TRBD1 matches 8 bases. The trim removed 1 base at V and 6 bases at J, leaving 4 bases unmatched. This CDR3 contains 14 residues. Germline V gene lookup returns CDR1 DFQATT and CDR2 SNEGSKA (reference sequence). CDR3 coding DNA: TGCAGTGCTAGAGTGCCAGGGGGCCCCGGGGAGCTGTTTTTT. This sequence encodes CSARVPGGPGELFF.